These 30 T cell receptor beta chains came from one sample sequenced in a study of cytomegalovirus exposure and HLA in healthy donors. Assay: immunoSEQ multiplex PCR; the TCRdb copy retains only in-frame clones and omits some. The sample consists of roughly 130,000 clones, 70% to 90% of them appearing once. The sequencing input was PBMCs. The receptors were sampled from a man between 18 and 35 years old in good health and CMV-seronegative.

The chain is built from TRBV10-3 and TRBJ1-6; TRBD1 might be the D (5 bases). In germline, CDR1 is ENHRY, CDR2 SYGVKD. This CDR3 is 15 amino acids long. V lost 2 bases and J lost 8, with 13 bases in between. CDR3 nucleotides: TGTGCCATCAGTGAGCCTGCAGGGCAATATTCACCCCTCCACTTT. This codes for CAISEPAGQYSPLHF.

The V call is TRBV9, the J call TRBJ2-5, with D maybe TRBD1 (5 bases). V dropped 0 bases and J dropped 0 bases, with 9 bases sitting between them. Germline CDR1 and CDR2: SGDLS and YYNGEE. CDR3 length: 15 amino acids. CDR3: CASSVGQGHQETQYF. CDR3 in DNA: TGTGCCAGCAGCGTAGGTCAGGGCCACCAAGAGACCCAGTACTTC.

The chain carries TRBV27 and TRBJ2-1; possibly TRBD2 for D (6 bases). There are 15 residues in the CDR3. Trimming shortened V by 2 bases and J by 1 base, and 9 bases separated the two germline ends. Germline V gene lookup returns CDR1 MNHEY and CDR2 SMNVEV (reference sequence). In nucleotides, the CDR3 is TGTGCCAGCAGTTTAGCGGGACCATCCTACAATGAGCAGTTCTTC. This translates into CASSLAGPSYNEQFF.

This chain uses TRBV5-1 with TRBJ1-2, with TRBD1 identical over 8 bases. CDR3 length equals 15 residues. Per germline, CDR1 SGHRS and CDR2 YFSETQ. V lost 4 bases and J lost 5; bases outside the gene matches: 10. CDR3 region: CASSHRMTGVYGYTF. The CDR3 nucleotides are TGCGCCAGCAGCCACCGAATGACAGGGGTTTATGGCTACACCTTC.

The chain combines TRBV2 with TRBJ1-3, with D unresolved. CDR1 and CDR2 (germline): SNHLY, FYNNEI. V shed 9 bases and J shed 0 bases, with 12 bases lying between them. The CDR3 sequence is 14 residues long. The CDR3 loop reads CASTPESSGNTIYF. In DNA, the CDR3 is TGTGCCAGTACCCCTGAGAGCTCTGGAAACACCATATATTTT.

V gene TRBV19 combines with J gene TRBJ2-7; D is perhaps TRBD1 (5 bases). The CDR3 sequence is 13 residues long. Between the trimmed V and J ends, which lost 3 bases and 0 bases, there was a span of 6 bases. CDR1 and CDR2 from the germline V gene are LNHDA and SQIVND (reference sequence). The CDR3 loop reads CASSMGHSYEQYF. In DNA, the CDR3 is TGTGCCAGTAGTATGGGGCACTCCTACGAGCAGTACTTC.

The chain links TRBV6-1 to TRBJ1-1, with 7 bases that match TRBD1. The CDR3 contains 14 residues. The germline CDR1 and CDR2 sequences are MNHNS and SASEGT. Trimming took 8 bases from V and 1 from J; bases not matched to a gene: 7. The CDR3 DNA sequence: TGTGCCAGCGGGCGGGCAGGGGGGAACACTGAAGCTTTCTTT. It encodes CASGRAGGNTEAFF.

This clone was recorded a few times. The V gene is TRBV4-1, the J gene TRBJ2-2; D is possibly TRBD2 (5 bases). Germline V lookup: CDR1 MGHRA, CDR2 YSYEKL. V was shortened by 2 bases and J by 6 bases, with 19 bases between the two germline ends. The CDR3 covers 17 residues. The CDR3 reads CASSQSTRAEGAGELFF. The CDR3 region has the DNA TGCGCCAGCAGCCAATCGACTCGGGCTGAGGGCGCCGGGGAGCTGTTTTTT.

V and J are TRBV5-1 and TRBJ2-1; 8 bases match TRBD1. V was pared by 5 bases and J by 2 bases, with 12 bases of the junction left unmatched. The germline V gene encodes CDR1 SGHRS and CDR2 YFSETQ. There are 17 residues in the CDR3. CDR3 sequence reads: CASRPDRDRGTYNEQFF. The CDR3, as DNA: TGCGCCAGCAGACCCGACCGCGACAGGGGCACCTACAATGAGCAGTTCTTC.

The chain uses TRBV27 and TRBJ2-7; 10 positions agree with TRBD2. The germline gives CDR1 MNHEY, CDR2 SMNVEV (reference sequence). J gave up 3 bases and V 5 bases, and 7 bases lay outside the gene matches. The CDR3 totals 15 residues. The CDR3 spells CASSPTGLALYEQYF. The CDR3 nucleotides read TGTGCCAGCAGTCCGACGGGACTAGCGCTCTACGAGCAGTACTTC.

CDR3 bases: TGTGCCTGGACAACTAGCGGTCGACCCTACAATGAGCAGTTCTTC. Its translation is CAWTTSGRPYNEQFF. The V and J genes are TRBV30 and TRBJ2-1, with 8 bases identical to TRBD2. V dropped 4 bases and J dropped 2; count of bases not matched to a gene: 7. Germline loops: CDR1 GTSNPN, CDR2 SVGIG (reference sequence). The CDR3 runs 15 residues.

The rearrangement joins TRBV29-1 to TRBJ2-1, with D possibly matching TRBD2 (5 bases). V was pared by 2 bases and J by 8 bases, with 10 bases between. The CDR3 sequence is 12 residues long. Germline CDR1 SQVTM, CDR2 ANQGSEA. The DNA for the CDR3 is TGCAGCGTTGAATTAGACGGGGATGAGCAGTTCTTC. It is translated as CSVELDGDEQFF.

This chain links TRBV7-2 with TRBJ2-7; D unresolved. Germline V gene data show CDR1 as SGHTA and CDR2 as FQGNSA. The CDR3 runs 14 residues. The V end lost 1 base, the J end lost 6 bases, and 13 bases lay between the germline ends. This CDR3 is CASSLGVRVGEQYF. The CDR3 DNA is TGTGCCAGCAGCTTAGGAGTGCGAGTTGGCGAGCAGTACTTC.

This chain uses TRBV6-1 with TRBJ1-1, with D maybe TRBD1 (6 bases). Germline CDR1 is MNHNS and CDR2 is SASEGT. The ends were cut back, 6 bases at V and 3 bases at J, with 11 bases in the middle. CDR3 length: 13 amino acids. Written as DNA, the CDR3 is TGTGCCAGCAGCAAAGGGGGGGACACTGAAGCTTTCTTT. Its translation: CASSKGGDTEAFF.

The chain links TRBV28 to TRBJ2-7, with 10 bases identical to TRBD1. V lost 8 bases, J lost 3 bases, and 1 base stayed unmatched. The CDR3 sequence is 12 residues long. Germline V CDR1 and CDR2: MDHEN, SYDVKM. CDR3 region: CASRTGGYEQYF. As DNA, the CDR3 is TGTGCCAGCCGGACAGGGGGCTACGAGCAGTACTTC.

V and J are TRBV25-1 and TRBJ1-2; D is uncertain. Germline CDR1 is MGHDK and CDR2 is SYGVNS. Trimming stripped 5 bases from V and 4 bases from J, with 14 bases between. CDR3 length equals 14 residues. CDR3 coding DNA: TGTGCCAGCAGTTCCCAGACCGGAGGCTATGGCTACACCTTC. It codes for CASSSQTGGYGYTF.

The V gene is TRBV5-4, the J gene TRBJ1-1; the D gene is possibly TRBD1 (6 bases). CDR3 size: 16 residues. The V end was cut by 0 bases, the J end by 1 base, with 13 bases between. Germline-derived CDR1 and CDR2 are SGHNT and YYREEE (reference sequence). CDR3 nucleotides: TGTGCCAGCAGCTTGGAGGGGCCGACAGGGAACACTGAAGCTTTCTTT. It yields the protein CASSLEGPTGNTEAFF.

The V and J genes are TRBV5-4 and TRBJ1-2; a possible D gene is TRBD1 (5 bases). The CDR3 loop spans 14 amino acids. V was shortened by 4 bases and J by 1 base, with 11 bases between the two germline ends. Germline lookup yields CDR1 SGHNT and CDR2 YYREEE (reference sequence). CDR3 in amino acids: CASSLSQGNYGYTF. CDR3 coding DNA: TGTGCCAGCAGCCTGTCTCAGGGTAACTATGGCTACACCTTC.

The rearrangement links TRBV6-1 to TRBJ1-2; D is possibly TRBD1 (5 bases). Germline lookup yields CDR1 MNHNS and CDR2 SASEGT. Trimming cost V 5 bases and J 4 bases, with 17 bases left between them. This CDR3 is built from 15 residues. The CDR3: CASSIPGLLSYGYTF. In DNA, the CDR3 is TGTGCCAGCAGTATACCGGGACTCTTAAGCTATGGCTACACCTTC.

This clone has a single count. The chain carries TRBV7-9 and TRBJ1-6; a possible D gene is TRBD1 (5 bases). V lost 7 bases and J lost 0, with 10 bases in between. CDR1 is SEHNR, CDR2 FQNEAQ, per germline (reference sequence). This CDR3 region has 15 residues. This chain's CDR3 is CASTTTDSYNSPLHF. The CDR3 bases are TGTGCCAGCACGACGACAGACTCCTATAATTCACCCCTCCACTTT.

This clone was counted only a few times. The chain joins TRBV7-7 to TRBJ2-3; 8 positions agree with TRBD2. V was pared by 0 bases and J by 6 bases, with 5 bases of the junction left unmatched. Germline V gives CDR1 SSHAT, CDR2 FNYEAQ (reference sequence). CDR3 length: 15 residues. The CDR3 DNA reads as TGTGCCAGCAGCTTAGCAGCGGGAGTTCTCGATACGCAGTATTTT. This sequence encodes CASSLAAGVLDTQYF.

This rearrangement joins TRBV18 to TRBJ1-3; D gene uncertain. The CDR3 runs 17 residues. Germline V CDR1 and CDR2: KGHSH, LQKENI. Trimming cost V 3 bases and J 0 bases, with 15 bases left between them. The CDR3 DNA reads as TGTGCCAGCTCACCCCTTAACCATCGCGTCTCTGGAAACACCATATATTTT. This sequence encodes CASSPLNHRVSGNTIYF. Looking up the rest from reference TRBV18 and TRBJ1-3 gives the full variable domain: NAGVMQNPRHLVRRRGQEARLRCSPMKGHSHVYWYRQLPEEGLKFMVYLQKENIIDESGMPKERFSAEFPKEGPSILRIQQVVRGDSAAYFCASSPLNHRVSGNTIYFGEGSWLTVV.

This rearrangement joins TRBV2 to TRBJ2-7, with TRBD2 matching over 11 bases. Germline CDR1 and CDR2: SNHLY and FYNNEI. The CDR3 sequence is 14 residues long. J gave up 2 bases and V 6 bases, and 3 bases lay outside the gene matches. CDR3 loop: CASRTSGAAYEQYF. CDR3 coding DNA: TGTGCCAGCAGGACTAGCGGGGCGGCCTACGAGCAGTACTTC.

The chain is built from TRBV19 and TRBJ1-2; D is unresolved. Per the germline V gene, CDR1 is LNHDA and CDR2 is SQIVND (reference sequence). Trimming took 8 bases from V and 8 from J, leaving 27 bases between them. The CDR3 is 16 amino acids. CDR3 amino acids: CASSFRSEPSREGYTF. The CDR3 coding sequence is TGTGCCAGTTCGTTTAGATCTGAACCGAGTCGGGAGGGCTACACCTTC.

The V call is TRBV27, the J call TRBJ1-5, with D possibly TRBD1 on 5 matching bases. Trimming took 3 bases from V and 5 from J, leaving 14 bases between them. This CDR3 is built from 15 residues. Looked up from germline, CDR1 is MNHEY and CDR2 is SMNVEV (reference sequence). The CDR3 DNA follows: TGTGCCAGCAGTTTTGGGCAGGGAGGGGATCAGCCCCAGCATTTT. As protein: CASSFGQGGDQPQHF.

The V call is TRBV29-1, the J call TRBJ2-7, with TRBD1 matching over 8 bases. This CDR3 has 12 amino acids. V shed 6 bases, J shed 3 bases, and the junction held 4 bases outside the gene matches. Germline V gene sequence: CDR1 SQVTM, CDR2 ANQGSEA. CDR3 region: CSVGTGGYEQYF. The CDR3, as DNA: TGCAGCGTCGGTACAGGGGGCTACGAGCAGTACTTC.

There are a few counts of this clone. The chain is built from TRBV5-6 and TRBJ2-7; the D is unclear. Germline CDR1 reads SGHDT; CDR2 reads YYEEEE. The V end lost 3 bases, the J end lost 4 bases, and 11 bases lay between the germline ends. The CDR3 covers 13 residues. The CDR3 nucleotides are TGTGCCAGCAGCTCTCATCTACTATACGAGCAGTACTTC. Its translation: CASSSHLLYEQYF.

V is TRBV11-2 and J is TRBJ2-1; 12 positions match TRBD2. Germline CDR1 reads SGHAT; CDR2 reads FQNNGV. With 5 bases clipped from V and 5 bases from J, the junction kept 4 bases outside the gene matches. This CDR3 spans 15 amino acids. The CDR3 bases are TGTGCCAGCAGCGGTTCTAGCGGGGGGGACAATGAGCAGTTCTTC. This translates into CASSGSSGGDNEQFF.

The chain couples TRBV6-6 to TRBJ2-7; 12 positions agree with TRBD1. The CDR3 is made up of 16 amino acids. Germline V lookup: CDR1 MNHNY, CDR2 SVGAGI (reference sequence). Trimming took 7 bases from V and 3 from J; bases not matched to a gene: 10. CDR3 DNA sequence: TGTGCCAGCACCAAGGACCGGGACAGGGGGCTCTACGAGCAGTACTTC. This sequence encodes CASTKDRDRGLYEQYF.

The rearrangement links TRBV6-5 to TRBJ1-1; D is undetermined. The germline V gene has CDR1 MNHEY and CDR2 SVGAGI. Trimming took off 0 bases at V and 11 bases at J, with 19 bases between the two ends. The length of the CDR3 is 15 residues. CDR3 sequence reads: CASSYSLPPMSLAFF. The DNA for the CDR3 is TGTGCCAGCAGTTACTCCCTCCCTCCCATGAGCTTGGCTTTCTTT.